The 30 T cell receptor beta chains below were found in one sample sequenced in a study of blood T cell repertoires in COVID-19. Only in-frame clones appear in the TCRdb table, and some are missing; sequencing was by immunoSEQ multiplex PCR. The data contain around 19,000 clones, around 89% of them seen just once; the ten biggest clones take up roughly 6%. Sequencing was carried out using peripheral blood. Receptors were obtained from a human donor in a cohort sampled during active COVID-19.

The rearrangement links TRBV7-9 to TRBJ2-1, with 11 bases matching TRBD2. The CDR3 consists of 14 residues. In germline, CDR1 is SEHNR, CDR2 FQNEAQ (reference sequence). Losses at the gene ends were 3 bases for V and 9 bases for J; bases not matched to a gene: 4. DNA of the CDR3: TGTGCCAGCAGCTTCGGGCTAGCGGGAGGTGAGCAGTTCTTC. Its translation is CASSFGLAGGEQFF.

This chain links TRBV5-4 with TRBJ2-1, with 9 bases lining up with TRBD2. Germline CDR1 SGHNT, CDR2 YYREEE (reference sequence). The junction had 14 bases not matched to a gene; V was cut back by 4 bases and J by 9 bases. The CDR3 sequence is 16 residues long. The CDR3 sequence is CASSPPWAGGIGEQFF. DNA for the CDR3: TGTGCCAGCAGCCCGCCCTGGGCGGGAGGGATCGGTGAGCAGTTCTTC.

V gene TRBV5-4 combines with J gene TRBJ2-1; 13 positions agree with TRBD2. Germline V gene data show CDR1 as SGHNT and CDR2 as YYREEE (reference sequence). Unmatched junction bases numbered 4, after V lost 3 bases and J lost 4 bases. The CDR3 has 16 residues. Written as DNA, the CDR3 is TGTGCCAGCAGCTCAGGGACTAGCGGGGTATACAATGAGCAGTTCTTC. It yields the protein CASSSGTSGVYNEQFF.

The chain is built from TRBV5-4 and TRBJ2-2, with a possible D match to TRBD1 (6 bases). Germline assignment: CDR1 SGHNT and CDR2 YYREEE (reference sequence). V was shortened by 3 bases and J by 3 bases, with 18 bases between the two germline ends. The CDR3 consists of 17 residues. The CDR3 protein is CASSSVIPGHYTGELFF. In DNA, the CDR3 is TGTGCCAGCAGCTCAGTGATTCCGGGACACTACACCGGGGAGCTGTTTTTT.

The rearrangement links TRBV27 to TRBJ2-1, with a possible D match to TRBD2 (6 bases). The CDR3 consists of 12 residues. Germline lookup yields CDR1 MNHEY and CDR2 SMNVEV (reference sequence). Trimming cost V 9 bases and J 3 bases, with 9 bases left between them. The CDR3 is CASGGIYNEQFF. Written as DNA, the CDR3 is TGTGCCAGTGGGGGGATCTACAATGAGCAGTTCTTC.

The CDR3 sequence: CASSESQGARGYTF. CDR3 DNA sequence: TGTGCCAGCAGTGAGTCCCAGGGGGCGCGGGGCTACACCTTC. The chain combines TRBV2 with TRBJ1-2; 8 bases match TRBD1. Germline V gene data show CDR1 as SNHLY and CDR2 as FYNNEI. The J segment lost 8 bases and the V segment lost 3 bases, leaving 8 bases of the junction unmatched. The CDR3 spans 14 residues.

The chain couples TRBV6-6 to TRBJ1-1, with TRBD1 matching over 9 bases. J was trimmed by 11 bases and V by 7 bases; bases with no gene match: 5. The germline gives CDR1 MNHNY, CDR2 SVGAGI (reference sequence). The CDR3 is made up of 11 amino acids. CDR3 protein: CASTGQGTAFF. CDR3 coding DNA: TGTGCCAGCACCGGACAGGGGACCGCTTTCTTT.

This clone was seen a single time. The rearrangement uses TRBV28 and TRBJ1-5; unclear D gene. The CDR3 covers 14 residues. Germline V gene data show CDR1 as MDHEN and CDR2 as SYDVKM. V was trimmed by 2 bases and J by 6 bases, leaving 11 bases between them. CDR3 coding DNA: TGTGCCAGCAGTTTACGGAGAGAAGCTCAGCCCCAGCATTTT. Residues: CASSLRREAQPQHF.

The V gene is TRBV2, the J gene TRBJ2-6; D is unresolved. V was clipped by 4 bases and J by 0 bases, with 22 bases between them. CDR1 is SNHLY, CDR2 FYNNEI, per germline. CDR3 size: 20 residues. The DNA of the CDR3 is TGTGCCAGCAGTGGCACAGCCTTTACCAACGTAATCTCTGGGGCCAACGTCCTGACTTTC. Translating it yields CASSGTAFTNVISGANVLTF.

This clone was detected a few times. V gene TRBV12-5 combines with J gene TRBJ1-2; the match to TRBD1 covers 9 bases. The CDR3 length is 16 residues. V trimming: 6 bases; J trimming: 8 bases; junction bases outside the gene matches: 16. Germline V gives CDR1 LGHNT, CDR2 FRNRAP. CDR3 DNA: TGTGCTAGTGGGGGGGACAGGGTCCCCTTCAGGGGAGGCTACACCTTC. Protein: CASGGDRVPFRGGYTF.

The V and J genes are TRBV6-7 and TRBJ2-7, with TRBD2 matching 8 bases. TRBV6-7 is filed as an ORF, its function uncertain. CDR3 length equals 15 residues. V shed 5 bases, J shed 0 bases, and the junction held 6 bases outside the gene matches. CDR3 sequence reads: CASSPKRESSYEQYF. CDR3 nucleotides: TGTGCCAGCAGTCCGAAGCGGGAGAGCTCCTACGAGCAGTACTTC.

The chain couples TRBV9 to TRBJ2-1; 9 bases map to TRBD2. The CDR3 runs to 14 residues. Germline V gene sequence: CDR1 SGDLS, CDR2 YYNGEE. The V gene end was trimmed by 10 bases and the J gene end by 9 bases; junction bases not matched to a gene: 14. The CDR3 sequence is CALQGREGPFEQFF. CDR3 DNA: TGTGCCCTCCAGGGGCGGGAGGGTCCATTTGAGCAGTTCTTC.

The rearrangement uses TRBV20-1 and TRBJ2-7, with D possibly being TRBD2 (6 bases). The CDR3 length is 17 residues. Trimming removed 3 bases from V and 4 bases from J, with 25 bases in between. Germline assignment: CDR1 DFQATT and CDR2 SNEGSKA (reference sequence). The CDR3 region is CSASMAGAEWEDYEQYF. CDR3 coding DNA: TGCAGTGCTAGTATGGCGGGTGCGGAATGGGAGGATTACGAGCAGTACTTC.

The chain uses TRBV10-2 and TRBJ1-2; 8 positions agree with TRBD1. CDR3 length: 14 residues. V dropped 0 bases and J dropped 7; count of bases not matched to a gene: 4. Germline lookup yields CDR1 WSHSY and CDR2 SAAADI. The CDR3 bases are TGCGCCAGCAGTGAGTCGACAGGGGTTGGTGGCTACACCTTC. This codes for CASSESTGVGGYTF.

The gene calls are TRBV19 and TRBJ2-5; TRBD2 might be the D (6 bases). This CDR3 is 14 amino acids long. The germline CDR1 and CDR2 sequences are LNHDA and SQIVND (reference sequence). Trimming shortened V by 5 bases and J by 1 base, and 11 bases separated the two germline ends. CDR3 in DNA: TGTGCCAGTAGTGTTAGCGGAGTCCAAGAGACCCAGTACTTC. Translating gives CASSVSGVQETQYF.

The V call is TRBV5-5, the J call TRBJ1-5, with 7 bases lining up with TRBD1. CDR3 size: 13 residues. Germline-derived CDR1 and CDR2 are SGHKS and YYEKEE (reference sequence). Trimming at V came to 4 bases and at J to 7 bases, leaving 5 bases not matched to a gene. CDR3 residues: CASSVQGQQPQHF. The CDR3 DNA reads as TGTGCCAGCAGCGTACAGGGGCAGCAGCCCCAGCATTTT.

The chain recombines TRBV7-3 with TRBJ1-1, with D perhaps TRBD1 (6 bases). Germline loops: CDR1 SGHTA, CDR2 FQGTGA. Trimming removed 6 bases from V and 5 bases from J, with 13 bases in between. There are 13 residues in the CDR3. CDR3 in amino acids: CASSRDTWTEAFF. The CDR3 bases are TGTGCCAGCAGTCGGGACACGTGGACTGAAGCTTTCTTT.

This clone is a singleton in its sample. The rearrangement uses TRBV11-2 and TRBJ1-4, with 8 bases aligning to TRBD1. The J segment lost 5 bases and the V segment lost 5 bases, leaving 7 bases of the junction unmatched. CDR1 and CDR2 (germline): SGHAT, FQNNGV. The CDR3 runs 15 residues. The CDR3 sequence: CASSLGQGANEKLFF. The CDR3 DNA reads as TGTGCCAGCAGCCTCGGACAGGGAGCCAATGAAAAACTGTTTTTT.

The chain is built from TRBV7-9 and TRBJ2-3, with TRBD1 matching 8 bases. The CDR3 consists of 13 residues. Germline CDR1 is SEHNR and CDR2 is FQNEAQ (reference sequence). Trimming cost V 5 bases and J 3 bases; bases outside gene matches: 1. The CDR3 DNA is TGTGCCAGCAGCCGGACAGGGACAGATACGCAGTATTTT. It codes for CASSRTGTDTQYF.

This chain uses TRBV4-2 with TRBJ2-7, with a tentative D call TRBD1 (6 bases). Germline V gene sequence: CDR1 LGHNA, CDR2 YNFKEQ. This CDR3 has 15 amino acids. Trimming shortened V by 3 bases and J by 0 bases, and 12 bases separated the two germline ends. The CDR3 DNA reads as TGTGCCAGCAGCCAGGGGGCTGATCTCTCCTACGAGCAGTACTTC. Amino acids: CASSQGADLSYEQYF.

V is TRBV28 and J is TRBJ1-1; 7 nucleotides align to TRBD1. Germline CDR1 reads MDHEN; CDR2 reads SYDVKM. This CDR3 spans 12 amino acids. Unmatched junction bases numbered 11, after V lost 11 bases and J lost 8 bases. In DNA form, the CDR3 reads TGTGCCGCAGGGGGGACCCCAGTGGAAGCTTTCTTT. Its translation is CAAGGTPVEAFF. Using reference TRBV28 and TRBJ1-1 for the parts outside the CDR3, the full variable domain is DVKVTQSSRYLVKRTGEKVFLECVQDMDHENMFWYRQDPGLGLRLIYFSYDVKMKEKGDIPEGYSVSREKKERFSLILESASTNQTSMYLCAAGGTPVEAFFGQGTRLTVV.

The chain combines TRBV5-4 with TRBJ1-1; the D is unclear. Per germline, CDR1 SGHNT and CDR2 YYREEE (reference sequence). The CDR3 is 14 amino acids. V was shortened by 1 base and J by 2 bases, with 9 bases between the two germline ends. The CDR3 loop is CASSLSPGNTEAFF. The CDR3 DNA sequence: TGTGCCAGCAGCTTGTCCCCAGGAAACACTGAAGCTTTCTTT.

The chain is built from TRBV27 and TRBJ2-2; 11 bases match TRBD2. In germline, CDR1 is MNHEY, CDR2 SMNVEV (reference sequence). V dropped 5 bases and J dropped 5; count of bases not matched to a gene: 10. The CDR3 loop spans 17 amino acids. This CDR3 is CASSPHSGLAVTGELFF. The CDR3 DNA reads TGTGCCAGCAGTCCCCACTCGGGACTAGCGGTTACCGGGGAGCTGTTTTTT.

The chain employs TRBV30 and TRBJ1-1, with 9 bases fitting TRBD1. This CDR3 region has 13 residues. CDR1 GTSNPN and CDR2 SVGIG come from the germline V gene (reference sequence). The V segment lost 5 bases and the J segment 11 bases; nucleotides outside the gene matches: 12. This CDR3 is CAWAILRGQGAFF. In DNA form, the CDR3 reads TGTGCCTGGGCCATTCTGAGGGGACAGGGTGCTTTCTTT.

The chain carries TRBV9 and TRBJ2-7, with 13 bases lining up with TRBD2. Germline V CDR1 and CDR2: SGDLS, YYNGEE. V lost 0 bases, J lost 2 bases, and 2 bases stayed unmatched. CDR3 size: 16 residues. DNA of the CDR3: TGTGCCAGCAGCGTAGGAGGGACTAGCGGGACCTACGAGCAGTACTTC. Translating gives CASSVGGTSGTYEQYF.

This chain joins TRBV2 and TRBJ2-7; a weak D match, TRBD1 (6 bases). Per germline, CDR1 SNHLY and CDR2 FYNNEI. The CDR3 runs 15 residues. The V and J ends lost 2 bases and 4 bases respectively, with 15 bases between them. The CDR3: CASSENREPIYEQYF. CDR3 DNA: TGTGCCAGCAGTGAAAACAGGGAACCAATTTACGAGCAGTACTTC. The variable domain in full, completed from reference TRBV2 and TRBJ2-7, reads EPEVTQTPSHQVTQMGQEVILRCVPISNHLYFYWYRQILGQKVEFLVSFYNNEISEKSEIFDDQFSVERPDGSNFTLKIRSTKLEDSAMYFCASSENREPIYEQYFGPGTRLTVT.

This clone has only one observation. The chain has TRBV10-2 and TRBJ2-2; maybe TRBD2 (5 bases). This CDR3 has 14 residues. Trimming left V 2 bases short and J 4 bases short, with 8 bases between. The germline gives CDR1 WSHSY, CDR2 SAAADI. CDR3 amino acids: CASSEAGSTGELFF. CDR3 in DNA: TGCGCCAGCAGTGAGGCGGGTAGCACCGGGGAGCTGTTTTTT.

The chain carries TRBV11-2 and TRBJ2-7, with 7 bases fitting TRBD1. The junction had 9 bases not matched to a gene; V was cut back by 7 bases and J by 6 bases. The CDR3 is made up of 13 amino acids. CDR1 and CDR2 (germline): SGHAT, FQNNGV. DNA of the CDR3: TGTGCCAGCAAGGGGGCGAGTTCGCCCGAGCAGTACTTC. It encodes CASKGASSPEQYF.

V and J are TRBV15 and TRBJ1-3; D uncertain. The germline V gene encodes CDR1 LNHNV and CDR2 YYDKDF (reference sequence). The CDR3 sequence is 15 residues long. Trimming took off 6 bases at V and 1 base at J, with 13 bases between the two ends. CDR3 in DNA: TGTGCCACCAGATTTGGTCGAGGTTCTGGAAACACCATATATTTT. It yields the protein CATRFGRGSGNTIYF. The entire variable domain, with the rest obtained from reference TRBV15 and TRBJ1-3, is as follows: DAMVIQNPRYQVTQFGKPVTLSCSQTLNHNVMYWYQQKSSQAPKLLFHYYDKDFNNEADTPDNFQSRRPNTSFCFLDIRSPGLGDTAMYLCATRFGRGSGNTIYFGEGSWLTVV.

This chain uses TRBV10-3 with TRBJ2-1, with 7 nucleotides matching TRBD1. The CDR3 is 13 residues long. The germline CDR1 and CDR2 sequences are ENHRY and SYGVKD. After removal of 6 bases from V and 7 bases from J, the junction contained 6 bases not matched to a gene. The CDR3 DNA reads as TGTGCCATCAGCCCGGGACAGATGAATGAGCAGTTCTTC. Protein sequence: CAISPGQMNEQFF.